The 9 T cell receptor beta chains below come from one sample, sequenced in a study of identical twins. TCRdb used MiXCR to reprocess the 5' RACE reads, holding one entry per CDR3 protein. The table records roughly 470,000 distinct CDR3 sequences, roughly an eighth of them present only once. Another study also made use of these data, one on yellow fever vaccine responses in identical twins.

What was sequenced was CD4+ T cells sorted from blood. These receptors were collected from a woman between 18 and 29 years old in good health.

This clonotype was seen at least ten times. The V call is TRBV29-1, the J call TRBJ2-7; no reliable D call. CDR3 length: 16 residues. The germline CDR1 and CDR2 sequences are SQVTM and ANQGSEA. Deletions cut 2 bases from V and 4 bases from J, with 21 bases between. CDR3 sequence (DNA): TGCAGCGTTGAAAGCGTACTCCGAGGCGGTGGGTACGAGCAGTACTTC. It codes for CSVESVLRGGGYEQYF.

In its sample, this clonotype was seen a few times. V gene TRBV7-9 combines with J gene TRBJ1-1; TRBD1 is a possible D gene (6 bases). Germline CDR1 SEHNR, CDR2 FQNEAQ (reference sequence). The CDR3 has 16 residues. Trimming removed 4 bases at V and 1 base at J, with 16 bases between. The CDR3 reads CASSSPDARGNTEAFF. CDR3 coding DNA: TGTGCCAGCAGCTCGCCGGACGCCAGGGGGAACACTGAAGCTTTCTTT.

The CDR3 loop reads CASRMDRSVGTQYF. The CDR3 nucleotides are TGTGCCAGTAGGATGGACAGGAGTGTTGGGACGCAGTATTTT. The rearrangement joins TRBV19 to TRBJ2-3, with 7 positions matching TRBD1. Germline lookup yields CDR1 LNHDA and CDR2 SQIVND (reference sequence). This CDR3 spans 14 amino acids. Germline trimming cut 6 bases from V and 9 bases from J; bases unmatched to any gene: 12.

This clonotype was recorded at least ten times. DNA for the CDR3: TGTGCCAGCAGCGCGACAGGGAGGGAGACCCAGTACTTC. Residues: CASSATGRETQYF. The V gene is TRBV5-5, the J gene TRBJ2-5; a possible D gene is TRBD1 (7 bases). The CDR3 length is 13 residues. CDR1 is SGHKS, CDR2 YYEKEE, per germline (reference sequence). The V and J ends lost 4 bases and 5 bases respectively, with 12 bases between them.

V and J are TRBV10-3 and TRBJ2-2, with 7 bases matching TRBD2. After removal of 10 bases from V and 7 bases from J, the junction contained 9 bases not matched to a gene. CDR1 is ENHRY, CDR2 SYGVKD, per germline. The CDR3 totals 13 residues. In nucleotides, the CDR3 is TGTGCCAGCGGCGGGGGTGGTAACGGGGAGCTGTTTTTT. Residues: CASGGGGNGELFF.

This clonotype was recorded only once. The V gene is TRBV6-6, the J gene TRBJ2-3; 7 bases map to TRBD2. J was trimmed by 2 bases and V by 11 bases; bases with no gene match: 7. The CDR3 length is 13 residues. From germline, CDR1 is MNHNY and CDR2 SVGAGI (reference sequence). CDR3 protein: CAFLAENTDTQYF. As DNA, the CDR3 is TGTGCCTTCCTAGCGGAGAACACAGATACGCAGTATTTT.

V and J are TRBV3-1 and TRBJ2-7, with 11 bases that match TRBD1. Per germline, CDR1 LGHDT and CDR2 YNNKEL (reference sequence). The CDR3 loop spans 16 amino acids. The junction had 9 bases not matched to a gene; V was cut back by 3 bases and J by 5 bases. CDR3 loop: CASSQHSDRGLNEQYF. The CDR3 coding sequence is TGTGCCAGCAGCCAGCACTCGGACAGGGGGCTCAACGAGCAGTACTTC.

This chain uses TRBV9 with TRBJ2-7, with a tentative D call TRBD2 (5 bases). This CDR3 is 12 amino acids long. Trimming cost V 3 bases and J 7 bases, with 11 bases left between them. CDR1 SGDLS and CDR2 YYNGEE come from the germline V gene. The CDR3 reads CASSADSKEQYF. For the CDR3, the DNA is TGTGCCAGCAGCGCGGACTCGAAGGAGCAGTACTTC.

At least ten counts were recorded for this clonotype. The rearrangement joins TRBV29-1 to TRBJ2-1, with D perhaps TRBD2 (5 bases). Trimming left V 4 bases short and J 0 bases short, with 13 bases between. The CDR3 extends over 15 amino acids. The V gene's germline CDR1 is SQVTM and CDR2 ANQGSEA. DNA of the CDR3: TGCAGCGTTGTTGCGGGCCCAAGCTCCTACAATGAGCAGTTCTTC. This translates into CSVVAGPSSYNEQFF.